These 5 T cell receptor beta chains were all obtained from the same sample, sequenced in a study of T cell responses to AZD1222 COVID-19 vaccine (dated by TCRdb to the early 2020s). Read against the paper, the sample's time point label means: baseline before first vaccination. What this sample's treatment or condition label stands for: meningococcal conjugate vaccine given as trial control. The method was the immunoSEQ multiplex PCR assay. Sourced from immuneACCESS, this table was stored by TCRdb with only in-frame sequences that have V and J called. A share of the clones is absent; for the studies checked, an unresolved V gene accounts for under half, and the remainder has no known explanation. The sample records roughly 80,000 clones, over 80% of which are singletons. 4.5% of the sample goes to the ten largest clones. This specimen consisted of peripheral blood, obtained on day 0 of MenACWY control vaccination. Receptor source: an adult in good health.

The chain joins TRBV7-8 to TRBJ1-3, with D possibly matching TRBD1 (5 bases). Trimming left V 5 bases short and J 0 bases short, with 14 bases between. CDR1 is SGHVS, CDR2 FQNEAQ, per germline. The CDR3 runs to 16 residues. CDR3 in DNA: TGTGCCAGCAGCACCATGGGGGGAACCTCTGGAAACACCATATATTTT. Its translation: CASSTMGGTSGNTIYF. The full variable domain, with the rest looked up from reference TRBV7-8 and TRBJ1-3, is GAGVSQSPRYKVAKRGQDVALRCDPISGHVSLFWYQQALGQGPEFLTYFQNEAQLDKSGLPSDRFFAERPEGSVSTLKIQRTQQEDSAVYLCASSTMGGTSGNTIYFGEGSWLTVV.

The chain uses TRBV6-2 or TRBV6-3 and TRBJ1-5, with 7 positions matching TRBD1. J was trimmed by 11 bases and V by 5 bases; bases with no gene match: 12. Germline CDR1 and CDR2: MNHEY and SVGEGT. This CDR3 is 14 amino acids long. CDR3 sequence reads: CASSDARGGRSQHF. The CDR3, as DNA: TGTGCCAGCAGTGATGCCAGGGGGGGACGGTCCCAGCATTTT.

The chain has TRBV7-9 and TRBJ2-1; either TRBD1 or TRBD2 may supply D (5 bases each). Germline assignment: CDR1 SEHNR and CDR2 FQNEAQ (reference sequence). The CDR3 contains 16 residues. V was clipped by 5 bases and J by 0 bases, with 14 bases between them. Here the CDR3 DNA reads TGTGCCAGCAGCCCGCCCTCAGGGAGCTCCTACAATGAGCAGTTCTTC. Protein sequence: CASSPPSGSSYNEQFF.

V and J are TRBV7-6 and TRBJ2-1; 8 bases are a match to TRBD2. The length of the CDR3 is 15 residues. Trimming at V came to 3 bases and at J to 9 bases, leaving 10 bases not matched to a gene. The germline gives CDR1 SGHVS, CDR2 FNYEAQ. CDR3 amino acids: CASSFPSGSDGEQFF. The DNA for the CDR3 is TGTGCCAGCAGCTTCCCAAGCGGGAGTGACGGTGAGCAGTTCTTC. The full variable domain, in which reference TRBV7-6 and TRBJ2-1 provide the parts outside the CDR3, is GAGVSQSPRYKVTKRGQDVALRCDPISGHVSLYWYRQALGQGPEFLTYFNYEAQQDKSGLPNDRFSAERPEGSISTLTIQRTEQRDSAMYRCASSFPSGSDGEQFFGPGTRLTVL.

V usage is TRBV5-1 and J usage is TRBJ2-1; a weak D match, TRBD2 (5 bases). The CDR3 length is 14 residues. The germline V gene encodes CDR1 SGHRS and CDR2 YFSETQ. V was clipped by 6 bases and J by 0 bases, with 10 bases between them. CDR3 loop: CASKPGSSYNEQFF. In nucleotides, the CDR3 is TGCGCCAGCAAGCCGGGGAGCTCCTACAATGAGCAGTTCTTC.